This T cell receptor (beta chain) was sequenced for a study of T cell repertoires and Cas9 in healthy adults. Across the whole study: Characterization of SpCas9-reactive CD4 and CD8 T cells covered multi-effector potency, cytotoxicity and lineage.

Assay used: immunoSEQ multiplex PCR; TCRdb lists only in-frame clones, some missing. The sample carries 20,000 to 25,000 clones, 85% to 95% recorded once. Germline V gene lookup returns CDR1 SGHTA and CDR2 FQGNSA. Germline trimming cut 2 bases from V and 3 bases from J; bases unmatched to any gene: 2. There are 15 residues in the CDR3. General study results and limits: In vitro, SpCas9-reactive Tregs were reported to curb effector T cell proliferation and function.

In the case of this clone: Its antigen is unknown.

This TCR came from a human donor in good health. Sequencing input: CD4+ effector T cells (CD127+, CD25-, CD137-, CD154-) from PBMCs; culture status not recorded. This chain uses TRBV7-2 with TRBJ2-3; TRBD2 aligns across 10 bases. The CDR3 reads CASSLLAGVTDTQYF. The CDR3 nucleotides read TGTGCCAGCAGCTTACTAGCGGGAGTGACAGATACGCAGTATTTT.